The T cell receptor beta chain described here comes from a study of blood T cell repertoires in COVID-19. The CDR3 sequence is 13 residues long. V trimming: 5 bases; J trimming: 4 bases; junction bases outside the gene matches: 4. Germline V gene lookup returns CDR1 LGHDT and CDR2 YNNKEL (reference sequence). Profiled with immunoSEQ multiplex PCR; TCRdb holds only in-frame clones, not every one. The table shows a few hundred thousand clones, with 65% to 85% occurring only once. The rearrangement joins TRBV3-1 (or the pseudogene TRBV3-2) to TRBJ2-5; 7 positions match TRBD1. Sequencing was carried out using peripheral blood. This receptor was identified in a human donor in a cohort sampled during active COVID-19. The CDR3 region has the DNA TGTGCCAGCAGCTCGACAGGGCGAGAGACCCAGTACTTC. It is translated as CASSSTGRETQYF.